The next 8 T cell receptor beta chains were all read from a single sample in a study of blood T cell repertoires in COVID-19. Sequenced by immunoSEQ multiplex PCR; TCRdb stores in-frame clones only, minus some. The sample has approximately 38,000 clones; about 94% are singletons. The sample comprised peripheral blood. The receptors were gathered from a human donor with active COVID-19. The donor label of this sample is uncertain.

The chain joins TRBV11-2 to TRBJ1-3, with D hard to call. The germline V gene has CDR1 SGHAT and CDR2 FQNNGV. V gave up 3 bases and J gave up 3 bases, with 18 bases separating them. The CDR3 extends over 17 amino acids. The CDR3 sequence: CASSFGAAPVSGNTIYF. The CDR3 DNA reads as TGTGCCAGCAGCTTCGGAGCAGCCCCGGTAAGTGGAAACACCATATATTTT.

The chain links TRBV28 to TRBJ2-1; 11 bases align to TRBD2. The germline V gene has CDR1 MDHEN and CDR2 SYDVKM. Trimming removed 5 bases from V and 2 bases from J; junction bases left unmatched: 5. CDR3 length: 16 residues. The CDR3 spells CASSPLAGGAYNEQFF. CDR3 DNA sequence: TGTGCCAGCAGTCCGCTAGCGGGAGGAGCCTACAATGAGCAGTTCTTC.

The rearrangement links TRBV29-1 to TRBJ2-7; no clear D gene. The germline V and J ends were trimmed by 5 bases and 4 bases, with 6 bases remaining between them. Looked up from germline, CDR1 is SQVTM and CDR2 is ANQGSEA. The CDR3 spans 10 residues. CDR3 coding DNA: TGCAGCGTTTTGGAGTACGAGCAGTACTTC. It codes for CSVLEYEQYF.

The V call is TRBV3-1 (or the pseudogene TRBV3-2), the J call TRBJ2-2; 7 bases map to TRBD2. This CDR3 comprises 15 residues. Unmatched junction bases numbered 4, after V lost 3 bases and J lost 3 bases. CDR1 is LGHDT and CDR2 is YNNKEL in the germline V gene (reference sequence). The CDR3 DNA sequence: TGTGCCAGCAGCCATGGGGGGGAGGACACCGGGGAGCTGTTTTTT. As protein: CASSHGGEDTGELFF.

The chain employs TRBV19 and TRBJ2-2; unclear D gene. Germline V gene sequence: CDR1 LNHDA, CDR2 SQIVND (reference sequence). The CDR3 is 18 residues long. Trimming shortened V by 0 bases and J by 0 bases, and 14 bases separated the two germline ends. The CDR3, as DNA: TGTGCCAGTAGTATAGACCTCATATCAGGAACGAACACCGGGGAGCTGTTTTTT. Protein product: CASSIDLISGTNTGELFF.

The chain employs TRBV6-6 and TRBJ2-7; weak D call: TRBD1 (5 bases). Looked up from germline, CDR1 is MNHNY and CDR2 is SVGAGI (reference sequence). This CDR3 is 13 amino acids long. Trimming left V 6 bases short and J 4 bases short, with 13 bases between. The CDR3 DNA sequence: TGTGCCAGCAGCGCCCTACAGGATTACGAGCAGTACTTC. It specifies CASSALQDYEQYF.

The genes are TRBV28 and TRBJ2-5; TRBD1 aligns across 7 bases. V lost 6 bases to trimming and J lost 5 bases; unmatched junction nucleotides: 6. Germline assignment: CDR1 MDHEN and CDR2 SYDVKM. The CDR3 has 13 amino acids. CDR3 bases: TGTGCCAGCAGCCGACAGGGTGTGGAGACCCAGTACTTC. Amino acid sequence: CASSRQGVETQYF.

The CDR3 DNA sequence: TGTGCCAGCAGTGGGGGTACTAGCGGGACGGGTTGGGAGACCCAGTACTTC. Translating it yields CASSGGTSGTGWETQYF. The rearrangement joins TRBV6-1 to TRBJ2-5, with TRBD2 matching 10 bases. This CDR3 has 17 amino acids. Germline CDR1 and CDR2: MNHNS and SASEGT. J lost 5 bases, V lost 4 bases, and 13 bases had no gene match.